This TCR beta chain was sequenced for a study of CD8 T cells in Susac syndrome (dated by TCRdb to about 2019). Turning to the overall study: Among the sequenced Susac syndrome patients, 5 or 6 had clinically active disease and 8 or 9 were in clinical remission. At blood withdrawal, Susac syndrome patients were therapy-naive, treated with corticosteroids (with IVIg additionally given to some), or treated with IVIg alone. Repertoire sequencing was used to test whether CD8+ T cell activation and differentiation in Susac syndrome was antigen driven.

The CDR3 holds 15 amino acids from the cysteine to the phenylalanine. Of all the DNA, just the CDR3 is kept, 45 bases in frame from base 1. V is clipped by 2 bases and J by 4 bases, and the sequence between their germline boundaries is 12 bases long. As encoded in the germline V gene (reference sequence), CDR1 is LGHDT while CDR2 is YNNKEL. Peripheral blood CD8+ and CD4+ T cells from healthy donors, Susac syndrome patients and multiple sclerosis patients were profiled by high-throughput TCR beta sequencing. The Susac syndrome patients fulfilled recently defined diagnostic criteria for either definite or probable disease. Bulk CD8+ and CD4+ T cells were purified magnetically by negative isolation, whereas CD8+ TEMRA cells were enriched by FACS. Blood was drawn into EDTA tubes, processed within 24 hours, and PBMCs were isolated by density gradient centrifugation. PBMCs intended for TCR sequencing were cryopreserved in liquid nitrogen and thawed later in a water bath at 37 degrees C. The sorted or isolated CD4+, CD8+ and CD8+ TEMRA cells reached a purity of at least 90%.

On this clonotype: No cognate antigen has been identified for it. Base qualities are not provided; no much larger clone lies one nucleotide away.

Points the paper makes about the study in general: No clonal expansion was detected in the CD4+ T cell repertoire of Susac syndrome patients. The study acknowledged that relatively few individuals were included in the TCR sequencing and HLA analysis.

RNA was extracted using the RNeasy kit, and about 0.5 to 1 ug of the RNA was reverse transcribed with random hexamers. TCR beta CDR3 regions were amplified with the immunoSEQ multiplex PCR assay covering 54 Vbeta and 13 Jbeta segments. To correct PCR amplification bias, a synthetic template baseline was used for both primer optimization and computational correction. The published analysis was carried out like this. Reads were assigned to V, D and J genes according to IMGT and analyzed in immunoSEQ Analyzer, with only productive sequences retained. Clonality was calculated as one minus the Shannon entropy normalized by log2 of the number of productive unique sequences. For each patient and control, public and private clones were evaluated within the 100 most prevalent clones. Clones were defined as Susac-specific if absent from the healthy and MS cohorts, from 900 to 1,200 published viral clones and from other ImmuneACCESS disease sequences. TCRdb's own reprocessing of the public reads used fastp at Q25 and MiXCR and kept productive beta chains. Each entry merges the rows of one CDR3 protein and shows their most common DNA and genes. These V and J calls rely on TCRdb rather than the paper's analysis. The sample profile shows some 200,000 distinct CDR3 sequences; approximately 95% of them were found once. The top ten hold approximately 0.1% of the sample.

The rearrangement joined TRBV3-1 to TRBJ1-5, with the identity of the D gene unclear. This clonotype was sampled from a human donor with Susac syndrome. The sequenced material came from CD4+ T cells from PBMCs. This receptor carries the CDR3 CASSQFAEVNQPQHF. The DNA reads as follows: TGTGCCAGCAGCCAATTTGCCGAAGTAAATCAGCCCCAGCATTTT.